The text below deals with one T cell receptor (beta chain). Its antigen is unknown. These data belong to a study of CD8+ T cells in alopecia areata. Overall study findings and caveats: Lesional scalp exceeded normal scalp in clonality, especially in alopecia totalis/universalis. Sequences from scalp samples also cover resident alphabeta T cells of normal skin. TCR sharing was clearer in mice than between patients, perhaps partly owing to patient HLA diversity.

Germline values: CDR1 LNHNV, CDR2 YYDKDF (reference sequence). V lost 4 bases and J 6 bases, leaving 15 bases between the germline ends. This CDR3 is built from 14 residues. Sorted out of PBMCs were CD4+ T cells and CD8+ T cells. The authors extracted RNA and reverse transcribed it into cDNA as the sequencing template. Measured with immunoSEQ multiplex PCR; TCRdb has only the in-frame clones, and not every one. In the table there are 120,000 or so clones, around 64% of which are singletons. This chain joins TRBV15 and TRBJ1-2; D unclear. This receptor was obtained from a human donor in good health. The sample was CD4+ T cells sorted from blood. CDR3 nucleotides: TGTGCCACCAGCACCCCGACTTATTGGGATGGCTACACCTTC. Translating gives CATSTPTYWDGYTF.